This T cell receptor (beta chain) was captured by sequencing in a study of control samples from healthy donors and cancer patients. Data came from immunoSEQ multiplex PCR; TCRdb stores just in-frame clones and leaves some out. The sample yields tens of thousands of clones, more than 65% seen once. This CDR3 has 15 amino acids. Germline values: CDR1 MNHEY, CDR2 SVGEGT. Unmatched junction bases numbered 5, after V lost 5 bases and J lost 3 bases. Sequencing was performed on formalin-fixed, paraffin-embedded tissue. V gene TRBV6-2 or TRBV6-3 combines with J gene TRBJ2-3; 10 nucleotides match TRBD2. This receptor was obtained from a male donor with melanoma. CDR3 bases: TGTGCCAGCAGTAAGGTACTAGCGGGAACAGATACGCAGTATTTT. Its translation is CASSKVLAGTDTQYF.